The rows below give T cell receptor beta chains drawn from one sample of a study of T cells in Graves' hyperthyroidism and ophthalmopathy. MiXCR, applied by TCRdb to the multiplex PCR reads, yields one record per CDR3 protein. The sample holds a few hundred thousand distinct CDR3 sequences, 17% seen once. The specimen was blood. These receptors all stem from a woman aged 50 to 60 with Graves' hyperthyroidism. Both conserved end residues are part of each CDR3. A D gene is named only where the DNA matches it firmly. Part of the rows lack a size; the others show once, few, many or a class for expanded clones.

few,TRBJ2-2,TRBD1,TRBV29-1,TGCAGCGTTTTCGGGACAGCAAACACCGGGGAGCTGTTTTTT,CSVFGTANTGELFF
many,TRBJ1-5,.,TRBV20-1,TGCAGTGCTGGAGGCAGTTACAATCAGCCCCAGCATTTT,CSAGGSYNQPQHF
many,TRBJ2-1,.,TRBV3-1,TGTGCCAGCAGCCAAGCGGGAGGGGGCGCGGGCAATGAGCAGTTCTTC,CASSQAGGGAGNEQFF
.,TRBJ1-2,.,TRBV11-2,TGTGCCAGCAGCTTAGTAGGGTTTTATGGCTACACCTTC,CASSLVGFYGYTF
.,TRBJ1-3,.,TRBV10-3,TGTGCCATCAGTGAGTCGAGCTCCGGAAACACCATATATTTT,CAISESSSGNTIYF
few,TRBJ2-1,.,TRBV5-1,TGCGCCAGCAGTTCGCGGGACGAAAACAATGAGCAGTTCTTC,CASSSRDENNEQFF
many,TRBJ2-1,TRBD2,TRBV7-6,TGTGCCAGCAGCTTTAGCGGGAGAGGTTTCAATGAGCAGTTCTTC,CASSFSGRGFNEQFF
many,TRBJ1-5,.,TRBV5-1,TGCGCCAGCAGCTTGGGGACAGATCAGCCCCAGCATTTT,CASSLGTDQPQHF
many,TRBJ2-1,.,TRBV20-1,TGCAGTGCTAGAGGAGTCGGTTACAATGAGCAGTTCTTC,CSARGVGYNEQFF
.,TRBJ2-1,.,TRBV3-1,TGTGCCAGCAGCGCGCGGGACGGAGGTTACAATGAGCAGTTCTTC,CASSARDGGYNEQFF
.,TRBJ2-7,.,TRBV5-5,TGTGCCAGCAGAAAGTTGGGGGAACTCGAGCAGTACTTC,CASRKLGELEQYF
many,TRBJ2-1,TRBD1,TRBV3-1,TGTGCCAGCAGCCAGGAGGACAGGGCCTACAATGAGCAGTTCTTC,CASSQEDRAYNEQFF
.,TRBJ2-5,.,TRBV5-1,TGCGCCAGCAGCTCCGGCGCAGGAGGGCACCAAGAGACCCAGTACTTC,CASSSGAGGHQETQYF
few,TRBJ2-2,.,TRBV24-1,TGTGCCACCAGTGATTTGCGTGCACCGACCGGGGAGCTGTTTTTT,CATSDLRAPTGELFF
many,TRBJ2-3,.,TRBV29-1,TGCAGCGTTAATTTCGGGAGCAAGAGCACAGATACGCAGTATTTT,CSVNFGSKSTDTQYF
many,TRBJ2-5,.,TRBV7-2,TGTGCCAGCAGTCCACTCACAGGTTTCCGGGGAGAGACCCAGTACTTC,CASSPLTGFRGETQYF
few,TRBJ2-1,.,TRBV6-1,TGTGCCAGCAGTGGCAGGGATGAGCAGTTCTTC,CASSGRDEQFF
many,TRBJ1-1,.,TRBV30,TGTGCCTGGACGTCCCGGATTGGTGGTGAAGCTTTCTTT,CAWTSRIGGEAFF
few,TRBJ2-3,TRBD2,TRBV20-1,TGCAGTGCCCGGACTAGCGCGGGCACAAATACGCAGTATTTT,CSARTSAGTNTQYF
many,TRBJ1-1,.,TRBV7-3,TGTGCCAGCAGCTTAAGAGGCAGGCTGAACACTGAAGCTTTCTTT,CASSLRGRLNTEAFF
.,TRBJ2-2,TRBD1,TRBV6-1,TGTGCCAGCAGCCGTACGACAGGGGGCGTCACCGGGGAGCTGTTTTTT,CASSRTTGGVTGELFF
.,TRBJ2-5,TRBD2,TRBV29-1,TGCAGCGTCGGACTAGCGGGAGATAGCGGGACCCAGTACTTC,CSVGLAGDSGTQYF
many,TRBJ2-1,.,TRBV6-1,TGTGCCAGCAGTCCTTTGAGAAGCTCCTACAATGAGCAGTTCTTC,CASSPLRSSYNEQFF